This entry features one T cell receptor (beta chain) sequence. As yet, its antigen is unknown. This sample is part of a study of radiation and T cells in renal cell carcinoma. Study in general: Nephrectomy followed 15 Gy stereotactic body radiation by 4 weeks.

Time point meaning: blood 2 weeks post-SBRT. As for treatment: 15 Gy SBRT to primary tumor, nephrectomy 4 weeks later. Serial blood draws occurred at baseline and 2 and 4 weeks post-SBRT. Measured with immunoSEQ multiplex PCR; TCRdb has only the in-frame clones, and not every one. The table records about 130,000 clones, roughly four fifths of them present only once. Findings of the study overall: Top tumor clonotypes rose in blood 2 weeks post-radiation, then contracted. No pretreatment tumor biopsies were available for baseline clonotypes.

Germline V lookup: CDR1 MNHNS, CDR2 SASEGT. V was trimmed by 2 bases and J by 0 bases, leaving 7 bases between them. The CDR3 covers 14 residues. Specimen: blood, collected from a patient whose treatment included radiotherapy and nephrectomy. This clonotype was sampled from a man aged 50 to 59 with renal cell carcinoma. The chain is built from TRBV6-1 and TRBJ1-2; D remains ambiguous. The CDR3 spells CASSEFAANYGYTF. CDR3 nucleotide sequence: TGTGCCAGCAGTGAATTCGCAGCTAACTATGGCTACACCTTC.